What follows are 24 T cell receptor beta chains derived from one specimen sequenced in a study of post-analysis software for immune sequencing data. Study-wide results and caveats: Patients had higher frequencies than controls of roughly five TRBV segments, including TRBV5-6, TRBV5-1 and TRBV20-1.

Unique molecular identifiers were carried by the TCR beta cDNA libraries. TCRdb recomputed calls from the PCR reads with MiXCR, one row per CDR3 protein. The data contain roughly 870,000 distinct CDR3 sequences, roughly half of them singletons. The antigens of these receptors remain unknown. The sequenced sample was blood. Source of these receptors: a girl between 10 and 17 years old with multiple sclerosis.

Ten or more counts support this clonotype. This chain connects TRBV29-1 to TRBJ2-7; TRBD1 might be the D (6 bases). The CDR3 contains 12 residues. The ends were cut back, 4 bases at V and 4 bases at J, with 11 bases in the middle. Germline CDR1 is SQVTM and CDR2 is ANQGSEA. The CDR3 protein is CSVVGGLYEQYF. Here the CDR3 DNA reads TGCAGCGTTGTAGGGGGTCTTTACGAGCAGTACTTC.

The gene calls are TRBV12-3 or TRBV12-4 and TRBJ2-7, with D uncertain. The CDR3 is 13 amino acids. V was cut by 3 bases and J by 3 bases, with 9 bases left in between. This chain's CDR3 is CASSFNADYEQYF. For the CDR3, the DNA is TGTGCCAGCAGTTTCAACGCTGACTACGAGCAGTACTTC.

The chain links TRBV10-3 to TRBJ2-7; the match to TRBD2 covers 7 bases. The CDR3 totals 15 residues. Germline lookup yields CDR1 ENHRY and CDR2 SYGVKD. Unmatched junction bases numbered 7, after V lost 3 bases and J lost 2 bases. The CDR3 DNA is TGTGCCATCAGTGACGAGTCTAGCGGAACCTACGAGCAGTACTTC. Translating gives CAISDESSGTYEQYF.

V and J are TRBV20-1 and TRBJ2-3; D may be TRBD2 (5 bases). This CDR3 has 15 amino acids. The germline gives CDR1 DFQATT, CDR2 SNEGSKA (reference sequence). V was pared by 0 bases and J by 4 bases, with 14 bases between. The CDR3 bases are TGCAGTGCTAGAGATCCGGCTAGTAGCGCAGATACGCAGTATTTT. Residues: CSARDPASSADTQYF.

This chain joins TRBV6-5 and TRBJ2-7; D may be TRBD1 (6 bases). CDR3 size: 15 residues. In germline, CDR1 is MNHEY, CDR2 SVGAGI. Trimming took off 6 bases at V and 1 base at J, with 16 bases between the two ends. The CDR3 spells CASRDLGQGSYEQYF. The CDR3 bases are TGTGCCAGCAGAGATTTGGGGCAGGGGTCCTACGAGCAGTACTTC.

The chain is built from TRBV10-3 and TRBJ1-1; tentatively, D is TRBD1 (6 bases). CDR3 length: 15 amino acids. The V gene lost 2 bases and the J gene lost 5 bases, with 15 bases spanning the gap. CDR1 and CDR2 (germline): ENHRY, SYGVKD. CDR3 nucleotides: TGTGCCATCAGTGAGCCGAGTAAGGGGGGAACTGAAGCTTTCTTT. It specifies CAISEPSKGGTEAFF.

J is TRBJ2-2 and V is TRBV27, with D uncertain. Between the trimmed V and J ends, which lost 5 bases and 8 bases, there was a span of 12 bases. The CDR3 runs to 13 residues. Germline CDR1 reads MNHEY; CDR2 reads SMNVEV (reference sequence). CDR3 DNA sequence: TGTGCCAGCAGTACTTTGGTACCAGGGGAGCTGTTTTTT. Its protein product is CASSTLVPGELFF.

This clonotype was detected a few times. The chain recombines TRBV5-5 with TRBJ2-7; D perhaps matches TRBD2 (6 bases). Trimming left V 2 bases short and J 5 bases short, with 14 bases between. The CDR3 is 14 amino acids. Germline V gene sequence: CDR1 SGHKS, CDR2 YYEKEE (reference sequence). CDR3: CASSFGLKRDEQYF. The CDR3 DNA reads TGTGCCAGCAGCTTCGGACTAAAACGCGACGAGCAGTACTTC.

The rearrangement joins TRBV5-1 to TRBJ2-7, with D perhaps matching TRBD1 or TRBD2 (5 bases each). This CDR3 is 14 amino acids long. Germline CDR1 is SGHRS and CDR2 is YFSETQ. V shed 4 bases and J shed 3 bases, with 14 bases lying between them. CDR3 sequence reads: CASSPLGDNYEQYF. The CDR3 coding sequence is TGCGCCAGCAGCCCCCTGGGGGATAACTACGAGCAGTACTTC.

The genes are TRBV5-1 and TRBJ2-5; the match to TRBD2 covers 8 bases. Germline values: CDR1 SGHRS, CDR2 YFSETQ. J gave up 4 bases and V 2 bases, and 10 bases lay outside the gene matches. CDR3 length equals 16 residues. CDR3 residues: CASSLSPQRGRETQYF. The CDR3 region has the DNA TGCGCCAGCAGCTTAAGTCCGCAGCGGGGGAGAGAGACCCAGTACTTC.

This clonotype has a handful of counts. The rearrangement joins TRBV28 to TRBJ2-4; TRBD2 is a possible D gene (6 bases). The germline V gene encodes CDR1 MDHEN and CDR2 SYDVKM. V was pared by 1 base and J by 1 base, with 20 bases between. This CDR3 has 19 amino acids. In nucleotides, the CDR3 is TGTGCCAGCAGTTTATTAAGTGGAGTGGGACTCCACGCCAAAAACATTCAGTACTTC. Its translation: CASSLLSGVGLHAKNIQYF. The whole variable domain, filled in from reference TRBV28 and TRBJ2-4, reads DVKVTQSSRYLVKRTGEKVFLECVQDMDHENMFWYRQDPGLGLRLIYFSYDVKMKEKGDIPEGYSVSREKKERFSLILESASTNQTSMYLCASSLLSGVGLHAKNIQYFGAGTRLSVL.

The chain links TRBV29-1 to TRBJ1-1, with D perhaps matching TRBD1 (6 bases). V lost 3 bases, J lost 4 bases, and 18 bases lay in between. Germline V gene lookup returns CDR1 SQVTM and CDR2 ANQGSEA. The length of the CDR3 is 15 residues. DNA of the CDR3: TGCAGCGTTGACGGGACCGTACAGGGTAGCACTGAAGCTTTCTTT. Protein sequence: CSVDGTVQGSTEAFF.

This rearrangement joins TRBV29-1 to TRBJ2-3, with D maybe TRBD1 (6 bases). CDR3 length equals 12 residues. V shed 5 bases and J shed 1 base, with 7 bases lying between them. Looked up from germline, CDR1 is SQVTM and CDR2 is ANQGSEA. The CDR3 is CSVYRGTDTQYF. The DNA of the CDR3 is TGCAGCGTTTACAGGGGCACAGATACGCAGTATTTT.

This chain links TRBV29-1 with TRBJ2-5, with TRBD2 identical over 7 bases. The J call may not be correct, given that the DNA end is closer to TRBJ2-7. CDR1 is SQVTM and CDR2 is ANQGSEA in the germline V gene. This CDR3 spans 14 amino acids. The CDR3: CSAATIGGTYEQYF. The CDR3 nucleotides are TGCAGCGCCGCGACTATCGGGGGGACCTACGAGCAGTACTTC.

The V gene is TRBV2, the J gene TRBJ1-1; the D is unclear. The CDR3 is 13 residues long. Germline CDR1 reads SNHLY; CDR2 reads FYNNEI. Here the CDR3 reads CVSWLGRDTEAFF. DNA for the CDR3: TGTGTCAGTTGGCTGGGGAGGGACACTGAAGCTTTCTTT. Using reference TRBV2 and TRBJ1-1 for the parts outside the CDR3, the full variable domain is EPEVTQTPSHQVTQMGQEVILRCVPISNHLYFYWYRQILGQKVEFLVSFYNNEISEKSEIFDDQFSVERPDGSNFTLKIRSTKLEDSAMYFCVSWLGRDTEAFFGQGTRLTVV.

This chain links TRBV11-2 with TRBJ2-4, with D unresolved. CDR1 SGHAT and CDR2 FQNNGV come from the germline V gene. V was clipped by 5 bases and J by 13 bases, with 12 bases between them. The CDR3 consists of 11 residues. In DNA form, the CDR3 reads TGTGCCAGCAGCGCCAACTACGGGCAGTACTTC. Translated: CASSANYGQYF.

The CDR3 DNA follows: TGCTCCATGCGTACTAGCCCGCCTCTCAGGAATGAGCAGTTCTTC. Protein: CSMRTSPPLRNEQFF. The genes are TRBV20-1 and TRBJ2-1; a weak D match, TRBD2 (6 bases). This CDR3 has 15 residues. CDR1 is DFQATT and CDR2 is SNEGSKA in the germline V gene (reference sequence).

This chain connects TRBV5-5 to TRBJ2-5; 8 nucleotides agree with TRBD1. The V segment lost 2 bases and the J segment 4 bases; nucleotides outside the gene matches: 10. CDR3 size: 16 residues. Germline values: CDR1 SGHKS, CDR2 YYEKEE (reference sequence). CDR3 residues: CASSFSPDRVLETQYF. CDR3 coding DNA: TGTGCCAGCAGCTTTTCTCCGGACAGGGTGTTAGAGACCCAGTACTTC.

V gene TRBV6-5 combines with J gene TRBJ1-2; 7 nucleotides agree with TRBD1. This CDR3 contains 14 residues. Germline V gives CDR1 MNHEY, CDR2 SVGAGI. V dropped 2 bases and J dropped 6; count of bases not matched to a gene: 6. The CDR3 protein is CASSYRGRGDGYTF. CDR3 DNA: TGTGCCAGCAGTTACCGGGGCAGGGGGGATGGCTACACCTTC.

The sample holds a few counts of this clonotype. V gene TRBV7-2 combines with J gene TRBJ2-7; a weak D match, TRBD1 (6 bases). Germline loops: CDR1 SGHTA, CDR2 FQGNSA. The CDR3 loop spans 13 amino acids. V shed 3 bases and J shed 3 bases, with 9 bases lying between them. The CDR3 sequence is CASSFETGYEQYF. The CDR3 region has the DNA TGTGCCAGCAGCTTTGAGACAGGCTACGAGCAGTACTTC.

The chain carries TRBV9 and TRBJ2-3, with a tentative D call TRBD2 (5 bases). Germline loops: CDR1 SGDLS, CDR2 YYNGEE. Trimming pared 2 bases from V and 2 bases from J, leaving 12 bases between. There are 15 residues in the CDR3. CDR3: CASSVSRTDTDTQYF. The CDR3 bases are TGTGCCAGCAGCGTCTCTCGGACTGACACAGATACGCAGTATTTT.

This chain uses TRBV2 with TRBJ2-7; no definite D call. The CDR3 spans 14 residues. Per germline, CDR1 SNHLY and CDR2 FYNNEI. Trimming pared 2 bases from V and 1 base from J, leaving 9 bases between. CDR3 residues: CASSEYVGSYEQYF. Here the CDR3 DNA reads TGTGCCAGCAGTGAATACGTAGGATCCTACGAGCAGTACTTC.

The chain employs TRBV5-1 and TRBJ2-7, with D unclear. Germline CDR1 is SGHRS and CDR2 is YFSETQ. This CDR3 is built from 17 residues. V lost 4 bases to trimming and J lost 4 bases, with 24 bases between them. CDR3 in amino acids: CASSQARLLENSYEQYF. CDR3 coding DNA: TGCGCCAGCAGCCAAGCGAGACTTCTAGAAAACTCTTACGAGCAGTACTTC.

This clonotype was counted between two and nine times. The chain links TRBV5-1 to TRBJ2-1; D unclear. Germline CDR1 and CDR2: SGHRS and YFSETQ. This CDR3 region has 14 residues. The V and J ends lost 4 bases and 0 bases respectively, with 8 bases between them. CDR3 region: CASSLETSYNEQFF. The CDR3 bases are TGCGCCAGCAGCCTGGAGACCTCCTACAATGAGCAGTTCTTC.